This T cell receptor (beta chain) emerged from a study of cytomegalovirus exposure and HLA in healthy donors. Study as a whole: The approximately 120 validation repertoires and the roughly 670 first-cohort repertoires shared a platform, a later analysis reported.

TCRdb's copy holds only in-frame clones and misses some; the assay was immunoSEQ multiplex PCR. In the table there are roughly 330,000 clones, roughly 90% of which are singletons. The CDR3 loop spans 14 amino acids. V was shortened by 5 bases and J by 9 bases, with 17 bases between the two germline ends. CDR1 and CDR2 (germline): MDHEN, SYDVKM. Sequencing was carried out using PBMCs. The sequence derives from a young woman in good health and CMV-seropositive. The chain has TRBV28 and TRBJ2-1; a possible D gene is TRBD1 (6 bases). The CDR3, as DNA: TGTGCCAGCAGTCCACCTAACAGGGTTGCTGAGCAGTTCTTC. This gives the protein CASSPPNRVAEQFF.